The T cell receptor (beta chain) described here comes from a study of blood T cell repertoires in COVID-19. Study overall: COVID-19 samples, acute and convalescent, were from the United States, Italy and Spain. T cells, B-cell-depleted T cells, or PBMCs provided the cDNA or gDNA that served as material.

Study processing details: It was from reference gene primer amplification that nucleated cell counts were estimated. TCRdb's copy holds only in-frame clones and misses some; the assay was immunoSEQ multiplex PCR. V, J and clone size were drawn from that table, and D and trimming were deduced from the DNA. The sample carries roughly 35,000 clones, about 90% recorded once. Germline CDR1 MDHEN, CDR2 SYDVKM. V was pared by 6 bases and J by 10 bases, with 5 bases of the junction left unmatched. The CDR3 loop spans 12 amino acids. The source material was peripheral blood. The clonotype originates from a man aged 45-65 years with active or convalescent COVID-19. The chain combines TRBV28 with TRBJ2-1; 8 nucleotides line up with TRBD2. Written as DNA, the CDR3 is TGTGCCAGCAGCACTAGCGGACCAGAGCAGTTCTTC. Translated: CASSTSGPEQFF.